This TCR beta chain was recorded in a study of T cell changes during pregnancy in multiple sclerosis. Generated by immunoSEQ multiplex PCR, the TCRdb table keeps only in-frame clones and is missing some. The sample lists tens of thousands of clones, about 90% occurring once. Germline CDR1 and CDR2: PRHDT and FYEKMQ (reference sequence). The CDR3 totals 14 residues. Deletions cut 5 bases from V and 4 bases from J, with 11 bases between. The sample was CD8+ T cells from peripheral blood mononuclear cells, taken after pregnancy. The J gene is TRBJ1-4, the V gene TRBV13; TRBD1 might be the D (6 bases). This clonotype was obtained from a female donor with multiple sclerosis, enrolled in a pregnancy study. The chain's CDR3 is CASSADRDNEKLFF. The CDR3 bases are TGTGCCAGCAGCGCGGACAGAGATAATGAAAAACTGTTTTTT.